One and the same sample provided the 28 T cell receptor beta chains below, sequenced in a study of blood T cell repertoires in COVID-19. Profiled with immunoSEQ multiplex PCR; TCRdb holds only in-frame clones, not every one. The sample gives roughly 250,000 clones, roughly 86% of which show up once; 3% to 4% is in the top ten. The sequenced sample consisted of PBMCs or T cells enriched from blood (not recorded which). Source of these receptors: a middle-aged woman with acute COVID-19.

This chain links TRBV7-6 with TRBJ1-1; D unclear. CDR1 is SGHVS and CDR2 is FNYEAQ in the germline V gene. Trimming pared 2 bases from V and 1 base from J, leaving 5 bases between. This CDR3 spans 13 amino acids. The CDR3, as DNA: TGTGCCAGCAGCTTACAGGAGAACACTGAAGCTTTCTTT. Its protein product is CASSLQENTEAFF. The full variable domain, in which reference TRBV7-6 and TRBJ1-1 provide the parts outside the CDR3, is GAGVSQSPRYKVTKRGQDVALRCDPISGHVSLYWYRQALGQGPEFLTYFNYEAQQDKSGLPNDRFSAERPEGSISTLTIQRTEQRDSAMYRCASSLQENTEAFFGQGTRLTVV.

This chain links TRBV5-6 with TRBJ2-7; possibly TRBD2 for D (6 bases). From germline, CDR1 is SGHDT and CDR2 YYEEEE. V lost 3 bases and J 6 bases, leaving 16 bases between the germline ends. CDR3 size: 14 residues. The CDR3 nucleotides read TGTGCCAGCAGCTGGGTTCGGGGGTCCGGCGAGCAGTACTTC. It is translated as CASSWVRGSGEQYF.

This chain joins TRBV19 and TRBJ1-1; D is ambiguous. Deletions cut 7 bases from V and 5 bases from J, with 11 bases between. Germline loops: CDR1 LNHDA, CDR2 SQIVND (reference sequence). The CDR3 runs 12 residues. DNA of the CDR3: TGTGCCAGTACCCTACCTTATACTGAAGCTTTCTTT. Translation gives CASTLPYTEAFF.

CDR3 amino acids: CASSIAGGVTTGELFF. The DNA of the CDR3 is TGTGCCAGTAGTATTGCAGGGGGCGTCACCACCGGGGAGCTGTTTTTT. The chain carries TRBV19 and TRBJ2-2, with TRBD1 matching 8 bases. The germline gives CDR1 LNHDA, CDR2 SQIVND (reference sequence). This CDR3 region has 16 residues. With 3 bases clipped from V and 4 bases from J, the junction kept 7 bases outside the gene matches.

The CDR3 reads CASSSGGTGGLEQFF. Here the CDR3 DNA reads TGTGCCAGCAGCTCCGGGGGGACAGGGGGCCTTGAGCAGTTCTTC. J is TRBJ2-1 and V is TRBV5-4, with TRBD1 matching over 12 bases. The CDR3 contains 15 residues. With 3 bases clipped from V and 9 bases from J, the junction kept 7 bases outside the gene matches. In germline, CDR1 is SGHNT, CDR2 YYREEE (reference sequence).

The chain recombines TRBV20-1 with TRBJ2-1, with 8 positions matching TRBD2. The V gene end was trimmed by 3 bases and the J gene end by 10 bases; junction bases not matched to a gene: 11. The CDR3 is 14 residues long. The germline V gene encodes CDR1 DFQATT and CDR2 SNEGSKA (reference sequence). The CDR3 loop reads CSASRGLVGREQFF. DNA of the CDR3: TGCAGTGCTAGTAGGGGACTAGTCGGACGGGAGCAGTTCTTC.

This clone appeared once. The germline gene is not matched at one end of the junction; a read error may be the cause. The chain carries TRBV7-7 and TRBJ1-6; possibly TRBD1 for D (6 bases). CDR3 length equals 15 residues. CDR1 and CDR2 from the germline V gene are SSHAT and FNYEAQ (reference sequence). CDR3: CASSLVPGENSPLHF. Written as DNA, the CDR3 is TGTGCTAGCAGCTTAGTTCCAGGGGAGAATTCACCCCTCCACTTT.

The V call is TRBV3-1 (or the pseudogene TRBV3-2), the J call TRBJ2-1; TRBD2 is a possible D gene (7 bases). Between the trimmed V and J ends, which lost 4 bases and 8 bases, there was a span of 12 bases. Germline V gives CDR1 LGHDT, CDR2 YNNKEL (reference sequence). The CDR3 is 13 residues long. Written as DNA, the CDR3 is TGTGCCAGCAGCCCAGGGGAGGGGGATGAGCAGTTCTTC. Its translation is CASSPGEGDEQFF.

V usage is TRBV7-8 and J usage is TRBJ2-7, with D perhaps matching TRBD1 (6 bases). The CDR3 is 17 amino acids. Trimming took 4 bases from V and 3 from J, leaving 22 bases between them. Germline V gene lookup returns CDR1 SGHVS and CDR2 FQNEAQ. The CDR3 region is CASSSFGAGTRDYEQYF. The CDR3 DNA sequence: TGTGCCAGCAGCTCTTTTGGCGCCGGGACAAGGGACTACGAGCAGTACTTC.

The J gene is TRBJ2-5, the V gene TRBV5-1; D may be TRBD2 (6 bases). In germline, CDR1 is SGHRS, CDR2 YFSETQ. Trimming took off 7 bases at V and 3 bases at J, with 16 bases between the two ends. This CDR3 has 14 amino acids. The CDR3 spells CASATGGPEETQYF. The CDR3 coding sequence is TGCGCCAGCGCCACCGGAGGGCCCGAAGAGACCCAGTACTTC.

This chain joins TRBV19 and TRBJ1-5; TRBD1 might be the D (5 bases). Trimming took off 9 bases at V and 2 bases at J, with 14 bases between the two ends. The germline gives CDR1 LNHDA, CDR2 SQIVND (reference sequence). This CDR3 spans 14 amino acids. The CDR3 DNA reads TGTGCCAGCAGCACTCAGGGCGGCAATCAGCCCCAGCATTTT. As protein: CASSTQGGNQPQHF.

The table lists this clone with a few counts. CDR3 region: CASSHPILQATNEKLFF. The CDR3 bases are TGTGCCAGCAGTCACCCTATTTTGCAAGCAACTAATGAAAAACTGTTTTTT. The chain uses TRBV2 and TRBJ1-4; D call uncertain. This CDR3 is 17 amino acids long. The germline CDR1 and CDR2 sequences are SNHLY and FYNNEI. The V end was cut by 5 bases, the J end by 0 bases, with 16 bases between.

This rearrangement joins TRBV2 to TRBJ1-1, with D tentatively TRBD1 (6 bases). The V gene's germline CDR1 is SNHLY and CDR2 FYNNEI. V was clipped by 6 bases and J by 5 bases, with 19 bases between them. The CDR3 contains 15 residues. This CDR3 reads CASRENRESLTEAFF. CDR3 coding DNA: TGTGCCAGCAGGGAAAACAGGGAATCGTTAACTGAAGCTTTCTTT. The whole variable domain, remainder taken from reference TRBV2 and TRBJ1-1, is EPEVTQTPSHQVTQMGQEVILRCVPISNHLYFYWYRQILGQKVEFLVSFYNNEISEKSEIFDDQFSVERPDGSNFTLKIRSTKLEDSAMYFCASRENRESLTEAFFGQGTRLTVV.

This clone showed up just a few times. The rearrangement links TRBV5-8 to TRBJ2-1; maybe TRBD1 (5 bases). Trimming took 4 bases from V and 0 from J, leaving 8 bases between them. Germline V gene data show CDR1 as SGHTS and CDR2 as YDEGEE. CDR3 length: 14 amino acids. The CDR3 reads CASSRQHSYNEQFF. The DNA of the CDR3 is TGTGCCAGCAGCCGACAGCACTCCTACAATGAGCAGTTCTTC.

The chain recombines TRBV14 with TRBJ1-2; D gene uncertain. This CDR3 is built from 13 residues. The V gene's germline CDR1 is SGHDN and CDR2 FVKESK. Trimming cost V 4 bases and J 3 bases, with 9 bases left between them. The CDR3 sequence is CASSRSGYYGYTF. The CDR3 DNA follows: TGTGCCAGCAGCCGATCAGGCTACTATGGCTACACCTTC.

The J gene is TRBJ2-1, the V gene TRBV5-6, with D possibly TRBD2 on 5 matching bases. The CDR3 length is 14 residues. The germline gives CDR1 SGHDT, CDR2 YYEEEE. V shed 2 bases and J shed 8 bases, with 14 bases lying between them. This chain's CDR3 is CASSFVGIEDEQFF. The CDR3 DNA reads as TGTGCCAGCAGCTTCGTCGGGATCGAAGATGAGCAGTTCTTC.

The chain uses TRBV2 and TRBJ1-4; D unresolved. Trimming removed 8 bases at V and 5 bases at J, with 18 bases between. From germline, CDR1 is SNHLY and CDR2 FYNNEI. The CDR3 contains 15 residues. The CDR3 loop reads CASQTSTPRNEKLFF. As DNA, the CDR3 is TGTGCCAGCCAAACATCGACACCAAGAAATGAAAAACTGTTTTTT.

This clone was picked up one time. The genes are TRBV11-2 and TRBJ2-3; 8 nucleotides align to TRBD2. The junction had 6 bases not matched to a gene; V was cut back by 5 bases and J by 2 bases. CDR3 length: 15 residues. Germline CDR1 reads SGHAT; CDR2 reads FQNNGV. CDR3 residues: CASSRGLALTDTQYF. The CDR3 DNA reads TGTGCCAGCAGCCGCGGACTAGCCCTCACAGATACGCAGTATTTT.

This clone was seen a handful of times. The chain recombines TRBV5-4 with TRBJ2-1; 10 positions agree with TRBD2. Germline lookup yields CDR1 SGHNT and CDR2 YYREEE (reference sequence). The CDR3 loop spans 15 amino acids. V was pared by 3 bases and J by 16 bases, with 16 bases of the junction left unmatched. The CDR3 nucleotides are TGTGCCAGCAGCTCCGAGCGGGAGGGCCATTCGAGTAAATTCTTC. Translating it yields CASSSEREGHSSKFF.

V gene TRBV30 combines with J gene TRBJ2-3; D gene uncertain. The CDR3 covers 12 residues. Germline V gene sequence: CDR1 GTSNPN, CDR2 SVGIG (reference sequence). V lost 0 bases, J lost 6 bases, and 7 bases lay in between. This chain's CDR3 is CAWSVFIDTQYF. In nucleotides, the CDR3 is TGTGCCTGGAGTGTATTTATCGATACGCAGTATTTT.

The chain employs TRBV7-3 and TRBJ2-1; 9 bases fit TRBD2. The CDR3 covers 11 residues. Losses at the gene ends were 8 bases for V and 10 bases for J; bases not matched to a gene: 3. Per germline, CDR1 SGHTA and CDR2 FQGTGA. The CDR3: CASGLAGEQFF. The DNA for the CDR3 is TGTGCCAGCGGGCTAGCGGGAGAGCAGTTCTTC. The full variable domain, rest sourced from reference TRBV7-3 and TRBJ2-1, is GAGVSQTPSNKVTEKGKYVELRCDPISGHTALYWYRQSLGQGPEFLIYFQGTGAADDSGLPNDRFFAVRPEGSVSTLKIQRTERGDSAVYLCASGLAGEQFFGPGTRLTVL.

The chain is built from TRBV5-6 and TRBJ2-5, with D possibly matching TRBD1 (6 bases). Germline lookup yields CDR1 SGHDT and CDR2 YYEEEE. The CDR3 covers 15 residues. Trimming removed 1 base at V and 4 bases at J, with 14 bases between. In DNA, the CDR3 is TGTGCCAGCAGCTTGAGGACACTAGGGGGAGAGACCCAGTACTTC. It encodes CASSLRTLGGETQYF.

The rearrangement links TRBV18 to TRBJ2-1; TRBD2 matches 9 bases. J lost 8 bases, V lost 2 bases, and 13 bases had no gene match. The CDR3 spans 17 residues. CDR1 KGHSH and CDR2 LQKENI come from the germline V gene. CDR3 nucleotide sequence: TGTGCCAGCTCACCAGGGGTAGCGGGAGTGACCGGGTATGAGCAGTTCTTC. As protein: CASSPGVAGVTGYEQFF.

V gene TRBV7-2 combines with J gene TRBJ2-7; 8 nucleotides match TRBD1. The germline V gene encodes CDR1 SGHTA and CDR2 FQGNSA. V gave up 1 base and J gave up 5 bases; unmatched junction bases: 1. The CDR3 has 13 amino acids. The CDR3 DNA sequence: TGTGCCAGCAGCTTAGGACAGGGGAACGAGCAGTACTTC. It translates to CASSLGQGNEQYF.

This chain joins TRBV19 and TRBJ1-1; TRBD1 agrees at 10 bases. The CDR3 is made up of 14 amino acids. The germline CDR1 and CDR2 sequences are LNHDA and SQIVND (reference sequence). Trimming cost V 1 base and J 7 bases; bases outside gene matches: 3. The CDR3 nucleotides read TGTGCCAGTAGTATAGGGGGGACAGGGGTTGAAGCTTTCTTT. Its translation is CASSIGGTGVEAFF. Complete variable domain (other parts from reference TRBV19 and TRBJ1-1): DGGITQSPKYLFRKEGQNVTLSCEQNLNHDAMYWYRQDPGQGLRLIYYSQIVNDFQKGDIAEGYSVSREKKESFPLTVTSAQKNPTAFYLCASSIGGTGVEAFFGQGTRLTVV.

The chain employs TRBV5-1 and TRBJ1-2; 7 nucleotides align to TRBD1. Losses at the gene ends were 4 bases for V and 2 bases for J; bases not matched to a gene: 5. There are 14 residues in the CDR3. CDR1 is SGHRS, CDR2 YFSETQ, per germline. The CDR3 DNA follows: TGCGCCAGCAGCGTGGGACAGTCGAACTATGGCTACACCTTC. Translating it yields CASSVGQSNYGYTF.

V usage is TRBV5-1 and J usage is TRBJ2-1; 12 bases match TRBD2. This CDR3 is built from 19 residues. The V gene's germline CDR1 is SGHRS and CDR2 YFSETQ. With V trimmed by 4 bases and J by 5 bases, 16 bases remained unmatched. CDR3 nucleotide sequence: TGCGCCAGCAGCCTGTCTTTGACAGGGAGACTAGCGGGAGACAATGAGCAGTTCTTC. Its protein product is CASSLSLTGRLAGDNEQFF.

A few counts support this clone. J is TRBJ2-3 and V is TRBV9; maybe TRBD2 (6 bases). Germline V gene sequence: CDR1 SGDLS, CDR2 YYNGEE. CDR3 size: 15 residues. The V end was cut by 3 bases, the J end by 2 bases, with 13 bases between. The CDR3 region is CASSADSGHTDTQYF. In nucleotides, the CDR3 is TGTGCCAGCAGCGCCGATAGCGGACACACAGATACGCAGTATTTT.